The source of this T cell receptor beta chain is a study of post-analysis software for immune sequencing data. The wider study: Several disease courses (relapsing-remitting, secondary progressive and progressive-relapsing) of multiple sclerosis were included.

CDR1 is MNHNY, CDR2 SVGAGI, per germline (reference sequence). The CDR3 runs 13 residues. V lost 9 bases to trimming and J lost 4 bases, with 14 bases between them. TCR beta cDNA libraries had unique molecular identifiers. T cells numbering 1 to 10 million yielded cDNA molecules that totaled about 500,000. TCRdb re-derived calls from the PCR reads in MiXCR, one entry per CDR3 protein. The table lists approximately 260,000 distinct CDR3 sequences, roughly a third of them singletons. In the case of this clonotype: Its antigen is still unknown.

Study-wide results and caveats: Strong co-clustering by F measure linked samples that shared a preparation batch. TRBV5-6, TRBV5-1 and TRBV20-1 were among roughly five TRBV segments more frequent in patients than controls.

Sequenced: blood. This clonotype was sampled from a girl aged 10-17 years with multiple sclerosis. The chain uses TRBV6-6 and TRBJ2-3; possible D gene TRBD2, 5 bases. The CDR3 is CASLGSGADTQYF. CDR3 nucleotides: TGTGCCAGTTTGGGGAGCGGAGCAGATACGCAGTATTTT.